This T cell receptor (beta chain) was documented in a study of prognosis after radiotherapy for stage I lung cancer. This clonotype occurred once. Its target is unknown. Being one base from a much bigger clone, this may be a read error. It was by two-round multiplex PCR that TCR beta CDR3 was amplified from genomic DNA. Initially, in first-round PCR, primers specific to each TRBV and TRBJ gene were used. Second-round PCR employed universal primers. TCRdb independently ran MiXCR on the multiplex PCR reads; one entry per CDR3 protein. The table has around 51,000 distinct CDR3 sequences, approximately 35% seen once. The CDR3 runs to 15 residues. V lost 5 bases, J lost 4 bases, and 15 bases lay in between. Germline V gives CDR1 SGHTA, CDR2 FQGNSA. Overall study results and limits: Diminished Shannon entropy following stereotactic body radiation therapy characterized patients who developed distant metastases.

This specimen consisted of PBMCs, obtained before or after stereotactic body radiation therapy (not recorded which). This rearrangement joins TRBV7-2 to TRBJ1-5; a possible D gene is TRBD1 (5 bases). This receptor was taken from a donor over 45 with non-small cell lung cancer. CDR3 coding DNA: TGTGCCAGCAGCCCTTATCATGGGGCAAATCAGCCCCAGCATTTT. Amino acid sequence: CASSPYHGANQPQHF.